These 23 T cell receptor beta chains originate from one sample sequenced in a study of T cell repertoires in cytomegalovirus infection. Antigens for these TCRs are unknown. One entry per CDR3 protein results from TCRdb running MiXCR on the reads. The sample has roughly 570,000 distinct CDR3 sequences, over 35% seen once. Sequencing was performed on cultured PBMCs, taken from culture after CMV antigen stimulation. These receptor sequences come from a human donor in good health (CMV status not recorded). Some clones in this sample may be carry-over from other donors' samples.

The chain carries TRBV6-1 and TRBJ2-1, with a tentative D call TRBD2 (6 bases). The CDR3 is 14 amino acids. Germline loops: CDR1 MNHNS, CDR2 SASEGT. V shed 4 bases and J shed 16 bases, with 23 bases lying between them. CDR3 in amino acids: CASSVDPGASVFFF. CDR3 sequence (DNA): TGTGCCAGCAGTGTGGACCCGGGAGCCTCCGTTTTTTTCTTC.

The chain combines TRBV6-5 with TRBJ2-3, with 7 nucleotides matching TRBD2. From germline, CDR1 is MNHEY and CDR2 SVGAGI. Germline trimming cut 2 bases from V and 4 bases from J; bases unmatched to any gene: 6. CDR3 length: 15 residues. The CDR3 nucleotides read TGTGCCAGCAGTTACGTCGGGGGGAGTCCAGATACGCAGTATTTT. Amino acids: CASSYVGGSPDTQYF.

The chain combines TRBV11-2 with TRBJ2-5; 7 nucleotides agree with TRBD2. V dropped 4 bases and J dropped 2; count of bases not matched to a gene: 13. Germline assignment: CDR1 SGHAT and CDR2 FQNNGV. The CDR3 is 17 residues long. Here the CDR3 reads CASSSSPAASGQETQYF. The CDR3 DNA reads as TGTGCCAGCAGCTCTAGCCCCGCAGCTAGCGGACAAGAGACCCAGTACTTC.

The V and J genes are TRBV28 and TRBJ2-7, with 9 bases aligning to TRBD1. J was trimmed by 6 bases and V by 7 bases; bases with no gene match: 13. Germline lookup yields CDR1 MDHEN and CDR2 SYDVKM. The CDR3 extends over 15 amino acids. This CDR3 reads CASTYVRDRGAEQYF. The DNA of the CDR3 is TGTGCCAGCACTTACGTCCGTGACAGGGGGGCCGAGCAGTACTTC.

The V gene is TRBV27, the J gene TRBJ2-1; D possibly matches TRBD1 or TRBD2 (6 bases each). The V gene lost 2 bases and the J gene lost 7 bases, with 15 bases spanning the gap. The CDR3 sequence is 15 residues long. Germline assignment: CDR1 MNHEY and CDR2 SMNVEV (reference sequence). The CDR3 DNA reads as TGTGCCAGCAGTTTAAGGGCCCTAGGGGGGAATGAGCAGTTCTTC. As protein: CASSLRALGGNEQFF.

The gene calls are TRBV6-1 and TRBJ2-5, with D perhaps matching TRBD1 or TRBD2 (5 bases each). Trimming cost V 7 bases and J 4 bases, with 13 bases left between them. The CDR3 sequence is 13 residues long. CDR1 and CDR2 (germline): MNHNS, SASEGT. The CDR3 region has the DNA TGTGCCAGCACCTCCTGGGGACCAGAGACCCAGTACTTC. It yields the protein CASTSWGPETQYF.

J is TRBJ2-1 and V is TRBV9; possibly TRBD1 or TRBD2 for D (5 bases each). CDR1 and CDR2 (germline): SGDLS, YYNGEE. The length of the CDR3 is 16 residues. The V and J ends lost 3 bases and 6 bases respectively, with 19 bases between them. CDR3: CASSGGGAAISNEQFF. CDR3 nucleotides: TGTGCCAGCAGCGGTGGGGGAGCGGCGATATCCAATGAGCAGTTCTTC.

The V gene is TRBV27, the J gene TRBJ2-7; D is uncertain. Trimming took off 2 bases at V and 3 bases at J, with 17 bases between the two ends. The CDR3 consists of 16 residues. Germline values: CDR1 MNHEY, CDR2 SMNVEV (reference sequence). The CDR3 DNA reads TGTGCCAGCAGTTTAGCACTTCCCTCCCGAGGCTACGAGCAGTACTTC. Amino acids: CASSLALPSRGYEQYF.

This clonotype was detected once. The chain links TRBV28 to TRBJ1-2, with 10 bases identical to TRBD1. The CDR3 consists of 17 residues. Germline V CDR1 and CDR2: MDHEN, SYDVKM. The J segment lost 6 bases and the V segment lost 0 bases, leaving 10 bases of the junction unmatched. CDR3 amino acids: CASSLWLRDRGGDGYTF. The CDR3 nucleotides read TGTGCCAGCAGTTTATGGCTCCGGGACAGGGGAGGGGATGGCTACACCTTC.

This chain joins TRBV7-4 and TRBJ1-5; 7 nucleotides agree with TRBD1. Per the germline V gene, CDR1 is SGHVT and CDR2 is SQSDAQ. This CDR3 comprises 15 residues. V was pared by 10 bases and J by 2 bases, with 11 bases of the junction left unmatched. The DNA of the CDR3 is TGTGCCACCCCGGTGTCGGGACAGCGCAATCAGCCCCAGCATTTT. Translation: CATPVSGQRNQPQHF.

This clonotype occurred many times. This chain uses TRBV7-2 with TRBJ1-4; D unresolved. CDR1 and CDR2 from the germline V gene are SGHTA and FQGNSA. The CDR3 is 14 residues long. V lost 5 bases to trimming and J lost 3 bases, with 10 bases between them. The CDR3 sequence: CASSLEGSNEKLFF. In nucleotides, the CDR3 is TGTGCCAGCAGCCTGGAGGGTTCTAATGAAAAACTGTTTTTT.

This clonotype has ten or more counts. The chain couples TRBV7-8 to TRBJ1-2; 8 bases are shared with TRBD1. With V trimmed by 5 bases and J by 1 base, 15 bases remained unmatched. This CDR3 comprises 18 residues. Per the germline V gene, CDR1 is SGHVS and CDR2 is FQNEAQ. The CDR3, as DNA: TGTGCCAGCAGCACGCGTACCGGGACAGGAAATAATAACTATGGCTACACCTTC. The encoded protein is CASSTRTGTGNNNYGYTF.

This clonotype was observed a few times. V and J are TRBV6-4 and TRBJ2-1, with D possibly TRBD1 on 5 matching bases. CDR1 and CDR2 from the germline V gene are MRHNA and SNTAGT. V was trimmed by 1 base and J by 12 bases, leaving 10 bases between them. There are 12 residues in the CDR3. CDR3 sequence reads: CASSDYQGGQFF. CDR3 sequence (DNA): TGTGCCAGCAGTGACTACCAGGGTGGGCAGTTCTTC.

This clonotype was counted between two and nine times. The V call is TRBV7-9, the J call TRBJ1-1; 7 bases match TRBD1. J gave up 2 bases and V 11 bases, and 8 bases lay outside the gene matches. The CDR3 covers 13 residues. Germline V gives CDR1 SEHNR, CDR2 FQNEAQ (reference sequence). The CDR3 is CAGTVGDNTEAFF. The DNA of the CDR3 is TGTGCCGGGACAGTCGGGGATAACACTGAAGCTTTCTTT.

This clonotype appeared a few times. The chain combines TRBV7-2 with TRBJ2-5; tentatively, D is TRBD2 (6 bases). This CDR3 comprises 14 residues. Germline V CDR1 and CDR2: SGHTA, FQGNSA. V was pared by 5 bases and J by 1 base, with 11 bases between. CDR3 in amino acids: CASSAGRSQETQYF. The CDR3 nucleotides read TGTGCCAGCAGCGCGGGGAGAAGCCAAGAGACCCAGTACTTC. Drawing the rest from reference TRBV7-2 and TRBJ2-5, the complete variable domain is GAGVSQSPSNKVTEKGKDVELRCDPISGHTALYWYRQSLGQGLEFLIYFQGNSAPDKSGLPSDRFSAERTGGSVSTLTIQRTQQEDSAVYLCASSAGRSQETQYFGPGTRLLVL.

The V call is TRBV7-2, the J call TRBJ2-7; 10 nucleotides match TRBD2. After removal of 5 bases from V and 0 bases from J, the junction contained 7 bases not matched to a gene. This CDR3 has 16 amino acids. The germline V gene has CDR1 SGHTA and CDR2 FQGNSA. The DNA for the CDR3 is TGTGCCAGCAGCCTGACAGCGGGAGGGCCCTCCTACGAGCAGTACTTC. It encodes CASSLTAGGPSYEQYF. Using reference TRBV7-2 and TRBJ2-7 for the parts outside the CDR3, the full variable domain is GAGVSQSPSNKVTEKGKDVELRCDPISGHTALYWYRQSLGQGLEFLIYFQGNSAPDKSGLPSDRFSAERTGGSVSTLTIQRTQQEDSAVYLCASSLTAGGPSYEQYFGPGTRLTVT.

The J gene is TRBJ2-3, the V gene TRBV7-9; the D gene is possibly TRBD2 (5 bases). CDR1 SEHNR and CDR2 FQNEAQ come from the germline V gene (reference sequence). The CDR3 totals 16 residues. Trimming stripped 1 base from V and 1 base from J, with 12 bases between. CDR3 bases: TGTGCCAGCAGCTTAGACCAGGACTCAGGCACAGATACGCAGTATTTT. Protein product: CASSLDQDSGTDTQYF.

V and J are TRBV20-1 and TRBJ1-3; D is possibly TRBD1 (6 bases). V was pared by 1 base and J by 2 bases, with 9 bases between. The CDR3 consists of 14 residues. In germline, CDR1 is DFQATT, CDR2 SNEGSKA (reference sequence). The CDR3 nucleotides are TGCAGTGCTAGAGGGAACAGGGCTGGAAACACCATATATTTT. This encodes CSARGNRAGNTIYF.

V gene TRBV12-3 or TRBV12-4 combines with J gene TRBJ1-5; no reliable D call. This CDR3 has 13 residues. V was pared by 2 bases and J by 4 bases, with 6 bases between. The DNA for the CDR3 is TGTGCCAGCAGTTTACAGGCTAATCAGCCCCAGCATTTT. It yields the protein CASSLQANQPQHF.

This clonotype was seen a few times. The genes are TRBV7-2 and TRBJ1-2; tentatively, D is TRBD1 (5 bases). Trimming pared 1 base from V and 4 bases from J, leaving 10 bases between. The CDR3 is made up of 14 amino acids. In germline, CDR1 is SGHTA, CDR2 FQGNSA. DNA of the CDR3: TGTGCCAGCAGCTTAGAAAGGGGACCCTATGGCTACACCTTC. Protein sequence: CASSLERGPYGYTF.

The chain has TRBV15 and TRBJ1-3; 10 nucleotides match TRBD1. The CDR3 runs 14 residues. With V trimmed by 4 bases and J by 7 bases, 4 bases remained unmatched. The germline CDR1 and CDR2 sequences are LNHNV and YYDKDF (reference sequence). This CDR3 reads CATSTLGQGNTIYF. The CDR3 nucleotides are TGTGCCACCAGCACTCTGGGACAGGGGAACACCATATATTTT.

The chain combines TRBV6-5 with TRBJ1-6; a possible D gene is TRBD1 (6 bases). This CDR3 region has 13 residues. The V and J ends lost 8 bases and 6 bases respectively, with 11 bases between them. Per the germline V gene, CDR1 is MNHEY and CDR2 is SVGAGI. CDR3 residues: CASAGTPNSPLHF. The DNA of the CDR3 is TGTGCCAGCGCCGGGACACCTAATTCACCCCTCCACTTT.

This clonotype was seen more than once but under ten times. This chain uses TRBV19 with TRBJ2-1, with 7 bases that match TRBD2. J lost 5 bases, V lost 8 bases, and 6 bases had no gene match. The CDR3 is made up of 13 amino acids. The germline V gene encodes CDR1 LNHDA and CDR2 SQIVND (reference sequence). For the CDR3, the DNA is TGTGCCAGTTCTTCTAGCGGACACAATGAGCAGTTCTTC. It encodes CASSSSGHNEQFF.